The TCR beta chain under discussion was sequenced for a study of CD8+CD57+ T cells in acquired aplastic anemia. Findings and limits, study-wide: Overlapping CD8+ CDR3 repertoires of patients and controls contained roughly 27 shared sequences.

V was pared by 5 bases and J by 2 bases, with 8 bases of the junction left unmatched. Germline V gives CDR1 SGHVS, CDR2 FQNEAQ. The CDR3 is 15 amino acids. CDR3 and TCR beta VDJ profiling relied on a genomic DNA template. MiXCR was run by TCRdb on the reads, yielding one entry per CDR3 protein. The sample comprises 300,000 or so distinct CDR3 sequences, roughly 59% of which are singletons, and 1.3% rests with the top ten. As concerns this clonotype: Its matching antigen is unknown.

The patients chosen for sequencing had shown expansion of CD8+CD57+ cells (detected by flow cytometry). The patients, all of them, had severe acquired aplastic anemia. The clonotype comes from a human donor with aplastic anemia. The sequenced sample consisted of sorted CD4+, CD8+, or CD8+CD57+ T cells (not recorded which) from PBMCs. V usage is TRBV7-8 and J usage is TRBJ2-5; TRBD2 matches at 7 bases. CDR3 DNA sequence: TGTGCCAGCAGCCGCTTCCTAGCGGTTCAAGAGACCCAGTACTTC. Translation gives CASSRFLAVQETQYF.